Reported below is one T cell receptor (beta chain). The antigen remains undetermined. The PCR was carried out with 60 Vbeta primers and 13 Jbeta primers. Here immunoSEQ multiplex PCR was the method, and the copy in TCRdb shows in-frame clones only, minus some. Here the sample spans some 140,000 clones, approximately 87% being singletons. The data derive from a study of cytomegalovirus exposure and HLA in healthy donors. Study-level points and caveats: Follow-up analysis later connected one missense variant in DCLRE1C with trimming of TCR beta V- and J-genes.

Per the germline V gene, CDR1 is MNHEY and CDR2 is SMNVEV (reference sequence). Trimming took 8 bases from V and 6 from J; bases not matched to a gene: 11. The length of the CDR3 is 14 residues. The sequence was collected from a woman in her 30s in good health and CMV-seronegative. This chain connects TRBV27 to TRBJ2-7; 9 bases align to TRBD2. The sample consisted of PBMCs. CDR3 sequence reads: CASGTTGTSIEQYF. CDR3 coding DNA: TGTGCCAGCGGTACAACCGGGACTAGCATCGAGCAGTACTTC.